The 2 T cell receptor beta chains listed next were all sequenced from one sample in a study of T cell responses to AZD1222 COVID-19 vaccine. Here immunoSEQ multiplex PCR was the method, and the copy in TCRdb shows in-frame clones only, minus some. The sample has 130,000 to 150,000 clones; approximately 90% are singletons. Sequencing used peripheral blood, obtained on day 0 of AZD1222 vaccination. These receptors were collected from an adult in good health.

The J gene is TRBJ1-5, the V gene TRBV19; perhaps TRBD1 as D (6 bases). Germline CDR1 and CDR2: LNHDA and SQIVND (reference sequence). The CDR3 is made up of 14 amino acids. V shed 2 bases and J shed 9 bases, with 14 bases lying between them. DNA for the CDR3: TGTGCCAGTAGTATATCCAGGGGCGTTGGGCCCCAGCATTTT. This encodes CASSISRGVGPQHF.

This chain uses TRBV5-6 with TRBJ1-6; TRBD1 matches 9 bases. V gave up 4 bases and J gave up 5 bases; unmatched junction bases: 10. Per the germline V gene, CDR1 is SGHDT and CDR2 is YYEEEE. The CDR3 runs to 17 residues. The CDR3 here is CASSPRTGVNHNSPLHF. The CDR3 DNA reads as TGTGCCAGCAGCCCCCGGACAGGGGTCAACCATAATTCACCCCTCCACTTT. The full variable domain, with the rest looked up from reference TRBV5-6 and TRBJ1-6, is DAGVTQSPTHLIKTRGQQVTLRCSPKSGHDTVSWYQQALGQGPQFIFQYYEEEERQRGNFPDRFSGHQFPNYSSELNVNALLLGDSALYLCASSPRTGVNHNSPLHFGNGTRLTVT.